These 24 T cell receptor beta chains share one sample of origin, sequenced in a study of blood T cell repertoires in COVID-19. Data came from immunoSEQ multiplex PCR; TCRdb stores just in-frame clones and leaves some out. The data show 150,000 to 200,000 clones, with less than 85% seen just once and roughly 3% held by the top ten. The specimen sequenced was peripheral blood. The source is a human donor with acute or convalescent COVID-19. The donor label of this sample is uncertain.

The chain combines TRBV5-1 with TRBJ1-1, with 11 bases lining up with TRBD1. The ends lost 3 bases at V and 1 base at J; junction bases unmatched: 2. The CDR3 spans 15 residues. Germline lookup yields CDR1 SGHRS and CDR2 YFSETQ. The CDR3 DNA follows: TGCGCCAGCAGCTACGGGACAGGGGGGAACACTGAAGCTTTCTTT. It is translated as CASSYGTGGNTEAFF.

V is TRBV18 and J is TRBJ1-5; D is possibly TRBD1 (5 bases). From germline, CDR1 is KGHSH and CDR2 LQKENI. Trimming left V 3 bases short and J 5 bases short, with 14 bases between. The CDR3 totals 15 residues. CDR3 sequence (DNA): TGTGCCAGCTCACCCCCCGGGGGGGGGTATCAGCCCCAGCATTTT. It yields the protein CASSPPGGGYQPQHF.

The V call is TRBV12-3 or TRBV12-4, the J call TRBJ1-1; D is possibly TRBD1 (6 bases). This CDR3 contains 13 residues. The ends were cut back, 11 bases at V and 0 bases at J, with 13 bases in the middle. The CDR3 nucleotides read TGTGCCCGCAACAGGGCGATGAACACTGAAGCTTTCTTT. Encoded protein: CARNRAMNTEAFF.

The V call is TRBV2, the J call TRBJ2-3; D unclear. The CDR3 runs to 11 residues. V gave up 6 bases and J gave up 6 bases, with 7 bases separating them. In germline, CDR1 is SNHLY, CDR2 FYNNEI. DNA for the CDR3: TGTGCCAGCAGCCTCGGGGATACGCAGTATTTT. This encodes CASSLGDTQYF.

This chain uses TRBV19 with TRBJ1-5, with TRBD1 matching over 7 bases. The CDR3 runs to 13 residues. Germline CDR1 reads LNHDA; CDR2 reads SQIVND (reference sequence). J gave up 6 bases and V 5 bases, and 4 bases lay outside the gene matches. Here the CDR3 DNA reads TGTGCCAGTAGTTCTGACAGGGCTCAGCCCCAGCATTTT. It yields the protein CASSSDRAQPQHF.

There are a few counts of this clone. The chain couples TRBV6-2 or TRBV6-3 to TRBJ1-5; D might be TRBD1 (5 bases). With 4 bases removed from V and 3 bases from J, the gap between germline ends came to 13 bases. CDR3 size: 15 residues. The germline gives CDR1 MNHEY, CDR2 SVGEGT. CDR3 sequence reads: CASSWTFSPNQPQHF. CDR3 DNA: TGTGCCAGCAGTTGGACATTCTCTCCCAATCAGCCCCAGCATTTT.

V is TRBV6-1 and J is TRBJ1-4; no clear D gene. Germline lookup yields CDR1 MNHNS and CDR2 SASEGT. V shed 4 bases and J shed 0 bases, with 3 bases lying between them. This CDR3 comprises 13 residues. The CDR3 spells CASSATTNEKLFF. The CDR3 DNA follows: TGTGCCAGCAGTGCTACAACTAATGAAAAACTGTTTTTT.

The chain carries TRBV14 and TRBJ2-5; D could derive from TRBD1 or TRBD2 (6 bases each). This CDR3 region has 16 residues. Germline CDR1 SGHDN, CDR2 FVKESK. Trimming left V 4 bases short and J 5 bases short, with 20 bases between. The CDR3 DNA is TGTGCCAGCAGCCTAGAGGGGGGAGTCCCCTTGGAGACCCAGTACTTC. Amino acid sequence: CASSLEGGVPLETQYF.

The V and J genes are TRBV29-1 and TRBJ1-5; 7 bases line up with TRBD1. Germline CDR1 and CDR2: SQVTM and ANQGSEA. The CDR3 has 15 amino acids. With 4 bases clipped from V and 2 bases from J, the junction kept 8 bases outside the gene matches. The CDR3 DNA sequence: TGCAGCGTTGTCCCGACAGGGCCTGGCAATCAGCCCCAGCATTTT. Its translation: CSVVPTGPGNQPQHF.

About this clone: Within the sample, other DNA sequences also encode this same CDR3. As DNA, the CDR3 is TGCGCCAGCAGCTTGGGCGGACAGGCTGGAAACACCATATATTTT. Its translation: CASSLGGQAGNTIYF. This chain uses TRBV5-1 with TRBJ1-3; TRBD1 matches 7 bases. The CDR3 consists of 15 residues. J was trimmed by 2 bases and V by 0 bases; bases with no gene match: 2. CDR1 and CDR2 (germline): SGHRS, YFSETQ.

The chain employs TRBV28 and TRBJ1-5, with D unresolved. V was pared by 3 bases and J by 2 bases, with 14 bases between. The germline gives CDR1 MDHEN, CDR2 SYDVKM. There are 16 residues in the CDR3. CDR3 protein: CASSLSPRSGNQPQHF. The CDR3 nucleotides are TGTGCCAGCAGTTTGAGCCCTAGGAGTGGCAATCAGCCCCAGCATTTT.

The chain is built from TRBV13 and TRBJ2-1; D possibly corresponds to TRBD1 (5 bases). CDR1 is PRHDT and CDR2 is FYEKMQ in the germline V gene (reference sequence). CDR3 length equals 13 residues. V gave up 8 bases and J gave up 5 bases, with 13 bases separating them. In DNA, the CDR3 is TGTGCCAGCGTGTCAGGGTACCACAATGAGCAGTTCTTC. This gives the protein CASVSGYHNEQFF. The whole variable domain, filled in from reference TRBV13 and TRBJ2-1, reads AAGVIQSPRHLIKEKRETATLKCYPIPRHDTVYWYQQGPGQDPQFLISFYEKMQSDKGSIPDRFSAQQFSDYHSELNMSSLELGDSALYFCASVSGYHNEQFFGPGTRLTVL.

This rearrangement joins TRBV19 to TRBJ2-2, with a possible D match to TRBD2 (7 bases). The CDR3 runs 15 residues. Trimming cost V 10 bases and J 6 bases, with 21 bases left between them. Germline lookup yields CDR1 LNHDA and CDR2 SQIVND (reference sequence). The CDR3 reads CATALRGGGAGELFF. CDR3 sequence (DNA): TGTGCCACCGCCCTTCGCGGGGGCGGGGCCGGGGAGCTGTTTTTT.

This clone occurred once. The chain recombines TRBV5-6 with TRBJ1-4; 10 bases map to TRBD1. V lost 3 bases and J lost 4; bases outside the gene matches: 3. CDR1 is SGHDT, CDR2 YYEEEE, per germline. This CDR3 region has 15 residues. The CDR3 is CASSSDRGLNEKLFF. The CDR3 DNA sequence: TGTGCCAGCAGCTCCGACAGGGGGCTTAATGAAAAACTGTTTTTT.

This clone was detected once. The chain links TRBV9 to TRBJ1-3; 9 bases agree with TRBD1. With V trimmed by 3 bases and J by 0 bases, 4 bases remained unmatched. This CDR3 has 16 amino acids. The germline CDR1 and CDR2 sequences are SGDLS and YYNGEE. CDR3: CASSAWGQGSGNTIYF. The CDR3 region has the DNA TGTGCCAGCAGCGCGTGGGGACAGGGCTCTGGAAACACCATATATTTT.

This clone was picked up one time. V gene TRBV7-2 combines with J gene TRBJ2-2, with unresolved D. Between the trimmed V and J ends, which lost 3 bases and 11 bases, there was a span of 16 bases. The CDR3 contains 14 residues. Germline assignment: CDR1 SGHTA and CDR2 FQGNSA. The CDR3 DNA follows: TGTGCCAGCAGCTTCGAGGTCTCCGGCCGCGAGCTGTTTTTT. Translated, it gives CASSFEVSGRELFF.

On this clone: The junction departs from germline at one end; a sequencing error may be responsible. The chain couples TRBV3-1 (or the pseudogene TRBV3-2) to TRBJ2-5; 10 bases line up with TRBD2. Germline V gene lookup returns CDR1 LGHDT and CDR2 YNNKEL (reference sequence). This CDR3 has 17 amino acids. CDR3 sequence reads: CARSPWGERGGRETQYF. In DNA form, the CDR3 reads TGTGCCCGCAGCCCTTGGGGGGAGCGGGGGGGCCGGGAGACCCAGTACTTC.

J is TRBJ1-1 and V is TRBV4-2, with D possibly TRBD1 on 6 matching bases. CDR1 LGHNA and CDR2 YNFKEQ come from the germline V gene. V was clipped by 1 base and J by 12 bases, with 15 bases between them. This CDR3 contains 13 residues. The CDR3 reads CASSQGDRLITFF. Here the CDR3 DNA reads TGTGCCAGCAGCCAAGGTGACAGGTTGATAACTTTCTTT.

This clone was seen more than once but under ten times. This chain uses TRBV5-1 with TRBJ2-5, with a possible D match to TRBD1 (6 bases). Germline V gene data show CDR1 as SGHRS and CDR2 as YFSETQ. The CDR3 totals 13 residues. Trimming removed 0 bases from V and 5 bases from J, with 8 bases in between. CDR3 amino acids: CASSLEGDETQYF. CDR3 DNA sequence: TGCGCCAGCAGCTTGGAGGGGGATGAGACCCAGTACTTC.

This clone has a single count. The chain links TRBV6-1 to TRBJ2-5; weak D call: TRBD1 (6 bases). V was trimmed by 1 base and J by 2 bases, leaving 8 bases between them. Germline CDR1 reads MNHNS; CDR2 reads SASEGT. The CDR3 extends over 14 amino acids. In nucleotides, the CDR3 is TGTGCCAGCAGTGAAGACAGGGTGCAAGAGACCCAGTACTTC. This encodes CASSEDRVQETQYF.

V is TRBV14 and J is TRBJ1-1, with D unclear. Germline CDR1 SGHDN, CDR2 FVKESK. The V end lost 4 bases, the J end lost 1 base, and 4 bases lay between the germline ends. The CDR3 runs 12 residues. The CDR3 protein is CASSRQNTEAFF. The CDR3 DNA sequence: TGTGCCAGCAGCCGACAGAACACTGAAGCTTTCTTT. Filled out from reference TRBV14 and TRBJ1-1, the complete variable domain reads EAGVTQFPSHSVIEKGQTVTLRCDPISGHDNLYWYRRVMGKEIKFLLHFVKESKQDESGMPNNRFLAERTGGTYSTLKVQPAELEDSGVYFCASSRQNTEAFFGQGTRLTVV.

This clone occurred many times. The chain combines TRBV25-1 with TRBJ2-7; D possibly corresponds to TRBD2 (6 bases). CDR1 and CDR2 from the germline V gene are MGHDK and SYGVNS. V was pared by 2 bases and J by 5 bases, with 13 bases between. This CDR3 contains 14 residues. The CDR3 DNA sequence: TGTGCCAGCAGTGAACGGGGGAAAGTCCACGAGCAGTACTTC. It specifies CASSERGKVHEQYF.

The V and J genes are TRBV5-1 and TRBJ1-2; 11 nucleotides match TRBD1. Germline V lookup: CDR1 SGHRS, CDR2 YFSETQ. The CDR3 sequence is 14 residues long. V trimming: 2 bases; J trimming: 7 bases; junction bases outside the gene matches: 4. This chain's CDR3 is CASSLGQGAGGYTF. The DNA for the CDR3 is TGCGCCAGCAGCTTAGGACAGGGGGCTGGTGGCTACACCTTC.

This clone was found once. The CDR3 coding sequence is TGTGCCAGCAGTTTTTATCCCAGTGAAGCTTTCTTT. The encoded protein is CASSFYPSEAFF. The J gene is TRBJ1-1, the V gene TRBV12-3 or TRBV12-4; D is unclear. The CDR3 is 12 amino acids. V was trimmed by 3 bases and J by 7 bases, leaving 9 bases between them.